This TCR beta chain was recovered during a study of blood T cell repertoires in COVID-19. Study as a whole: COVID-19 samples, acute and convalescent, were from the United States, Italy and Spain. In each case, the material was cDNA or gDNA derived from T cells, B-cell-depleted T cells, or PBMCs.

In the original workflow: It was from reference gene primer amplification that nucleated cell counts were estimated. TCRdb keeps only in-frame clones here, not all; method: immunoSEQ multiplex PCR. V and J calls and clone size follow that table, whereas D and trimming were derived from the DNA. Of about 270,000 clones in the sample, under 90% were seen once. CDR1 and CDR2 from the germline V gene are SNHLY and FYNNEI. CDR3 length equals 14 residues. V shed 2 bases, J shed 9 bases, and the junction held 10 bases outside the gene matches. The receptor comes from a woman in her forties or fifties who had recovered from COVID-19. This chain joins TRBV2 and TRBJ2-7, with TRBD2 identical over 7 bases. The sequenced sample consisted of peripheral blood. The CDR3 region has the DNA TGTGCCAGCAGTGAAACGGGAGGTTGGACGGTGCAGTACTTC. It specifies CASSETGGWTVQYF.